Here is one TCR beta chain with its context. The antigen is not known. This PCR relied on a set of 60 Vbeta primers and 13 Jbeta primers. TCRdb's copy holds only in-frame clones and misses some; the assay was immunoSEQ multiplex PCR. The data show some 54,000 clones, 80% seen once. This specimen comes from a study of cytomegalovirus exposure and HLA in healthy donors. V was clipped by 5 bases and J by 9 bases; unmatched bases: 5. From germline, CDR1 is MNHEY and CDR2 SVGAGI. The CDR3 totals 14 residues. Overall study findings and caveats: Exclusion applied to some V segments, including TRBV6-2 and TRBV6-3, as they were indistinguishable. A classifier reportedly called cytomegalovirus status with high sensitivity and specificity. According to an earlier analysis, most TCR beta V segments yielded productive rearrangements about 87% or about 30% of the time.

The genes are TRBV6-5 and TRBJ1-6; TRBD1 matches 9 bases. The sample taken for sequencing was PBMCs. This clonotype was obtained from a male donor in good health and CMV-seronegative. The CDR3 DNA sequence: TGTGCCAGCAGTATAACAGGGGGCACTTCACCCCTCCACTTT. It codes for CASSITGGTSPLHF.